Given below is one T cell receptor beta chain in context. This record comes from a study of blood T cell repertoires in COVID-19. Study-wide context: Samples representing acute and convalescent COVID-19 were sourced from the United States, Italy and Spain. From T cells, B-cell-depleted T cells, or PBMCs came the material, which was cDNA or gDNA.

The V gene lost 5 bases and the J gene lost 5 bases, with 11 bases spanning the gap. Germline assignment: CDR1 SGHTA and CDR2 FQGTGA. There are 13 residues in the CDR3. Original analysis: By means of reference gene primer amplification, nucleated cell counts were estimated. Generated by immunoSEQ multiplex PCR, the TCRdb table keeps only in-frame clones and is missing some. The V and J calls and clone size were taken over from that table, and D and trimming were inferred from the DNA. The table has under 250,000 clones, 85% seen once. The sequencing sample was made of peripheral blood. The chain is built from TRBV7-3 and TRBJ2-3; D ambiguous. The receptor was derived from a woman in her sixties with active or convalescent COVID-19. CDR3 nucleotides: TGTGCCAGCAGCCCGGGTCCAGAAGATACGCAGTATTTT. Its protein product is CASSPGPEDTQYF.